This entry is about one TCR beta chain. The data are from a study of blood T cell repertoires in COVID-19. Enrollment of patients from Seattle took place during active infection, with longitudinal follow-up. Germline loops: CDR1 LNHDA, CDR2 SQIVND (reference sequence). Trimming cost V 5 bases and J 0 bases; bases outside gene matches: 10. This CDR3 comprises 17 residues. The table came from immunoSEQ multiplex PCR; TCRdb's copy has only in-frame clones and leaves some out. The repertoire holds over 70,000 clones, with around 91% as singletons. Sequenced input: peripheral blood. The J gene is TRBJ1-1, the V gene TRBV19; TRBD1 aligns across 9 bases. The source of this sequence is a young man with COVID-19, enrolled during active disease. The CDR3 region has the DNA TGTGCCAGTAGTCAGGGACAGGGTTACAACATGAACACTGAAGCTTTCTTT. Its protein is CASSQGQGYNMNTEAFF.